This T cell receptor (beta chain) was obtained from a study of T cell responses to AZD1222 COVID-19 vaccine. J gave up 8 bases and V 3 bases, and 13 bases lay outside the gene matches. CDR1 is SGHDT and CDR2 is YYEEEE in the germline V gene. CDR3 size: 16 residues. Method: immunoSEQ multiplex PCR; TCRdb's copy keeps in-frame clones and lacks some. The sample holds more than 85,000 clones, around 86% seen once. The sample in question was peripheral blood, obtained on day 0 of AZD1222 vaccination. This receptor was identified in an adult in good health. The chain joins TRBV5-6 to TRBJ1-2; 10 bases align to TRBD1. The chain's CDR3 is CASSWGTGATYGGYTF. The CDR3 nucleotides are TGTGCCAGCAGCTGGGGGACAGGGGCCACCTATGGAGGCTACACCTTC.